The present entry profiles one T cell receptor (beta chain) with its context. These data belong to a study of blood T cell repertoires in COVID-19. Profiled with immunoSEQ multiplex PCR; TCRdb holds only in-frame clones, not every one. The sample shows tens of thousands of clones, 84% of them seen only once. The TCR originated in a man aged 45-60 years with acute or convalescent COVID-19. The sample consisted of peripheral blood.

The CDR3, as DNA: TGCGCCAGCAGCCAAGGCCGACTAGAAAAACTGTTTTTT. Amino acids: CASSQGRLEKLFF. The chain links TRBV4-1 to TRBJ1-4; D remains ambiguous. Germline V gene data show CDR1 as MGHRA and CDR2 as YSYEKL. V shed 1 base and J shed 8 bases, with 8 bases lying between them. The CDR3 length is 13 residues.